The subject of this entry is one T cell receptor beta chain. Participants, about 18 to 95 years old, spanned about two dozen US areas. This sample is part of a study of blood T cell repertoires in COVID-19. Whole-study context: Acute-phase and convalescent COVID-19 samples originated in the United States, Italy and Spain.

TCRdb's copy holds only in-frame clones and misses some; the assay was immunoSEQ multiplex PCR. The repertoire holds 200,000 to 250,000 clones, 80% seen once, with about 7% in the top ten. Germline assignment: CDR1 MNHNS and CDR2 SASEGT. Trimming left V 3 bases short and J 13 bases short, with 15 bases between. This CDR3 region has 12 residues. The sample was PBMCs or T cells enriched from blood (not recorded which). The sequence came from a woman between 35 and 50 years old with acute COVID-19. The chain employs TRBV6-1 and TRBJ1-2; D not resolved. CDR3 sequence: CASSDGERVSTF. Here the CDR3 DNA reads TGTGCCAGCAGTGACGGGGAGAGGGTATCCACCTTC.